The entry below describes one TCR beta chain. The sample is drawn from a study of blood T cell repertoires in COVID-19. For the study at large: Samples representing acute and convalescent COVID-19 were sourced from the United States, Italy and Spain.

Trimming left V 7 bases short and J 2 bases short, with 12 bases between. The CDR3 loop spans 15 amino acids. CDR1 MNHEY and CDR2 SVGAGI come from the germline V gene. The table came from immunoSEQ multiplex PCR; TCRdb's copy has only in-frame clones and leaves some out. The profile shows 160,000 or so clones, more than 65% of them singletons. This sequence was found in a woman older than 75 with acute or convalescent COVID-19. The chain is built from TRBV6-5 and TRBJ2-6, with TRBD2 as a possible D gene (5 bases). Sequenced material: peripheral blood. The CDR3 loop is CASTLFGTGANVLTF. The CDR3 DNA reads as TGTGCCAGCACGCTATTCGGGACTGGGGCCAACGTCCTGACTTTC.